The sequence of this TCR beta chain was determined in a study of blood T cell repertoires in COVID-19 (dated by TCRdb to the early 2020s). Study-level background: Samples covering the acute and convalescent phases of COVID-19 were provided by collaborators in the United States, Italy and Spain. The prospective study material was composed of cDNA or gDNA derived from T cells, B-cell-depleted T cells, or PBMCs. The dataset comprised deeply sampled blood TCRbeta repertoires from subjects exposed to, actively infected with, or recovered from COVID-19. The repertoires were released in a freely available public database meant as a resource for research on the immune response to SARS-CoV-2. Samples came from the ongoing ImmuneRACE study (first 160 participants) plus 1,254 subjects from 6 global collaborators. A de-identified subject ID, COVID-19 status, age in years and sex were almost always included in the sample metadata. Where HLA class I and class II types were available, the types were taken from metadata supplied by the sample provider, not from assay-based typing.

Collaborating institutions collected whole blood in K2EDTA tubes following their own protocols. For TCRbeta analysis, collaborators shipped samples in one of three forms: frozen whole blood, isolated PBMCs, or DNA extracted from either of those sample types. Details on this clone: The antigen this receptor binds is unknown. No base quality information exists; no much larger clone differs at one position.

Study-wide conclusions, independent of this receptor: How much clinical and demographic metadata was included differed by source and by participant, and the metadata was provided uncurated.

The CDR3, from cysteine to phenylalanine, totals 11 residues. The entry retains the CDR3 DNA only, 33 bases that are in frame from base 1. V is pared back by 6 bases and J by 4 bases, with 7 bases lying between the germline termini. The germline V gene gives CDR1 as KGHSH and CDR2 as LQKENI. The immunoSEQ Assay, a bias-controlled multiplex PCR, was used to amplify TCRbeta CDR3 regions from genomic DNA. Under the source paper's analysis protocol: The number of nucleated cells in each sample was estimated from the amplification of reference gene primers within the assay. To quantify the absolute abundance of each unique TCRbeta CDR3 rearrangement, sequence reads were collapsed and filtered. Productive Simpson clonality was computed per sample as the square root of Simpson's diversity index over productive rearrangements. Here the immuneACCESS table is served through TCRdb, limited to in-frame sequences with V and J called. Missing clones are a known gap in these copies; in checked studies unresolved V genes cover under half, and the rest lacks a known reason. From that table come the V and J calls and clone size; the DNA was used to work out D and trimming. This sample holds about 100,000 clones; 88% were observed only once. The top ten clones comprise around 10% of the sample.

In this chain, TRBV18 is recombined with TRBJ2-7, with the D gene too uncertain to name. Sequenced material: peripheral blood. The source of this sequence is a man older than 75 with acute or convalescent COVID-19. The nucleotide sequence is TGTGCCAGCTCGTCAAATTACGAGCAGTACTTC. Translated, this gives CASSSNYEQYF.